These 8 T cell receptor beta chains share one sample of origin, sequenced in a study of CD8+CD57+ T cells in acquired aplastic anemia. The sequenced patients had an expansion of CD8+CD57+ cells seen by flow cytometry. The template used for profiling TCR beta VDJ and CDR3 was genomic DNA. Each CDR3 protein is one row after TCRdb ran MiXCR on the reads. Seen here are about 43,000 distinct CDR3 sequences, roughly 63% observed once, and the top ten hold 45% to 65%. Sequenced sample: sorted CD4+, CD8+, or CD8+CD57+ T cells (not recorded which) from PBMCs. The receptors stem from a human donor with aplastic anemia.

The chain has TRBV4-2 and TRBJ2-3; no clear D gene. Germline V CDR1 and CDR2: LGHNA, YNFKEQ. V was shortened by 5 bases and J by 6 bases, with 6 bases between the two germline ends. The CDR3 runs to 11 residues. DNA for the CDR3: TGTGCCAGCAGCTCGCGGGATACGCAGTATTTT. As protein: CASSSRDTQYF.

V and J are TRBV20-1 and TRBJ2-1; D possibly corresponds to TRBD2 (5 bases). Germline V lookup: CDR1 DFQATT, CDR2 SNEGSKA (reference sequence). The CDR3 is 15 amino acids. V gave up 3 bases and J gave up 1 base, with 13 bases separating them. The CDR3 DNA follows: TGCAGTGCTAGGGCGGAGGTTACTTCCTACAATGAGCAGTTCTTC. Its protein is CSARAEVTSYNEQFF.

The CDR3 loop is CASSEGTGTGANVLTF. The CDR3 DNA reads as TGTGCCAGCAGTGAAGGGACAGGGACTGGGGCCAACGTCCTGACTTTC. V usage is TRBV2 and J usage is TRBJ2-6; 8 bases map to TRBD1. The trim removed 1 base at V and 2 bases at J, leaving 1 base unmatched. CDR1 is SNHLY and CDR2 is FYNNEI in the germline V gene. This CDR3 contains 16 residues.

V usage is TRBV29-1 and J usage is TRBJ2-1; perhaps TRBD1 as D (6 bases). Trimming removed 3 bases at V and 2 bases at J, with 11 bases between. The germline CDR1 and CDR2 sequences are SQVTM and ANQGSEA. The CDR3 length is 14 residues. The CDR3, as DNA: TGCAGCGTTGACGCAGGGGCTACCTACAATGAGCAGTTCTTC. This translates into CSVDAGATYNEQFF.

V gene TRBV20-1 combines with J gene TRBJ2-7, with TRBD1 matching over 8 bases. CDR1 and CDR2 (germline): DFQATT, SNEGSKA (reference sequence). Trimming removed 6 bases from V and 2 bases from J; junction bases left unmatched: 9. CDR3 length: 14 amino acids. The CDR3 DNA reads TGCAGTGCAACCGACAGGGGAAATACCTACGAGCAGTACTTC. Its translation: CSATDRGNTYEQYF.

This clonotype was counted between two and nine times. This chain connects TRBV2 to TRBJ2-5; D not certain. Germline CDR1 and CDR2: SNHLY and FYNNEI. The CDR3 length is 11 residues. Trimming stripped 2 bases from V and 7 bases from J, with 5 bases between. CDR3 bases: TGTGCCAGCAGTGAATATTGGACCCAGTACTTC. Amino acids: CASSEYWTQYF. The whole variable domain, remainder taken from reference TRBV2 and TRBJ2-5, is EPEVTQTPSHQVTQMGQEVILRCVPISNHLYFYWYRQILGQKVEFLVSFYNNEISEKSEIFDDQFSVERPDGSNFTLKIRSTKLEDSAMYFCASSEYWTQYFGPGTRLLVL.

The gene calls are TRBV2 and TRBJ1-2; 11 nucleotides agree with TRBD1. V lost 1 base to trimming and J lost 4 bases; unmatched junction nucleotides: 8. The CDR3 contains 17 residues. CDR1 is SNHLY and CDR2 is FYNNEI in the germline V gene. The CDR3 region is CASSEGTGGSWAYGYTF. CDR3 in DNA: TGTGCCAGCAGTGAAGGGACAGGGGGCTCTTGGGCCTATGGCTACACCTTC.

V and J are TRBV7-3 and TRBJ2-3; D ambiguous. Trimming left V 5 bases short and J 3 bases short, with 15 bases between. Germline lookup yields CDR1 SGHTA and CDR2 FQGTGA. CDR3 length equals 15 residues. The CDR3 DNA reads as TGTGCCAGCAGCCAAGGGATGGGCAGTACAGATACGCAGTATTTT. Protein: CASSQGMGSTDTQYF.